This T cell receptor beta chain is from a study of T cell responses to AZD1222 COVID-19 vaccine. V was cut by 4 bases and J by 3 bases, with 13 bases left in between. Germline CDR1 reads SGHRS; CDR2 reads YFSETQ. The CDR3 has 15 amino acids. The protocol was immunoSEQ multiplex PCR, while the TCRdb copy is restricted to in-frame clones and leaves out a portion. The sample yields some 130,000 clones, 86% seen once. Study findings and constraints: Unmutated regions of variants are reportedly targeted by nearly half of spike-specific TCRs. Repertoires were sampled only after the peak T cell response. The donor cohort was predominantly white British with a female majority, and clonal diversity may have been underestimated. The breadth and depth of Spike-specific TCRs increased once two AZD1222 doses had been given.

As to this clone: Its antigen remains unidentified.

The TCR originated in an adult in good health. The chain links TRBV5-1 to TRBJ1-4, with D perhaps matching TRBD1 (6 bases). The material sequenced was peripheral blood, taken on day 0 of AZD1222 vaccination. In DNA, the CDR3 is TGCGCCAGCAGCGACACACAGGGCGCTAATGAAAAACTGTTTTTT. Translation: CASSDTQGANEKLFF.